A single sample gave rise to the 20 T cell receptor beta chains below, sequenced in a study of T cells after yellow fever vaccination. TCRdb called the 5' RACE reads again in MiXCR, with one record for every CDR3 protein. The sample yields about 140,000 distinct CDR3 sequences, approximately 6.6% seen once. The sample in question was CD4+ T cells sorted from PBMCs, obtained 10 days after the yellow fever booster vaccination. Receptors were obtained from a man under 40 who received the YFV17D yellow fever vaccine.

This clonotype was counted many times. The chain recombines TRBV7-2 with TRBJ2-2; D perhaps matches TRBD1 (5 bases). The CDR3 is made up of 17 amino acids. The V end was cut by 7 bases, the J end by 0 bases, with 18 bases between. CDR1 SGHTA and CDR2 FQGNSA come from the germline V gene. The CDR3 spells CASNRFGHRSNTGELFF. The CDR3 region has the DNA TGTGCCAGCAACCGATTTGGACACCGCTCGAACACCGGGGAGCTGTTTTTT.

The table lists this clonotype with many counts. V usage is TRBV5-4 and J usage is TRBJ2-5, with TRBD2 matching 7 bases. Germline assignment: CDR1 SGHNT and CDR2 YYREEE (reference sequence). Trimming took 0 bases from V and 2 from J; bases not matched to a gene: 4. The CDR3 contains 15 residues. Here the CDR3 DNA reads TGTGCCAGCAGCTTGGCGGCTAGCGGACAAGAGACCCAGTACTTC. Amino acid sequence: CASSLAASGQETQYF.

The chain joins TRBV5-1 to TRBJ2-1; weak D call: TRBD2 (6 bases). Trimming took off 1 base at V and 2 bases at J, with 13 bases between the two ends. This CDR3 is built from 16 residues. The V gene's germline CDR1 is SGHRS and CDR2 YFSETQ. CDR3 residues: CASSLSAGSTYNEQFF. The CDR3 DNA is TGCGCCAGCAGCTTGTCTGCGGGAAGCACCTACAATGAGCAGTTCTTC.

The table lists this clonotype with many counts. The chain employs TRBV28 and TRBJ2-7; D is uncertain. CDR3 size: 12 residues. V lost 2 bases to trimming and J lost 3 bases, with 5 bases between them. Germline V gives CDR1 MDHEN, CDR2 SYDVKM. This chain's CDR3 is CASSLADYEQYF. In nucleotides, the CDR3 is TGTGCCAGCAGTTTAGCGGACTACGAGCAGTACTTC. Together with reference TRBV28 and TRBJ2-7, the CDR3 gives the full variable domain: DVKVTQSSRYLVKRTGEKVFLECVQDMDHENMFWYRQDPGLGLRLIYFSYDVKMKEKGDIPEGYSVSREKKERFSLILESASTNQTSMYLCASSLADYEQYFGPGTRLTVT.

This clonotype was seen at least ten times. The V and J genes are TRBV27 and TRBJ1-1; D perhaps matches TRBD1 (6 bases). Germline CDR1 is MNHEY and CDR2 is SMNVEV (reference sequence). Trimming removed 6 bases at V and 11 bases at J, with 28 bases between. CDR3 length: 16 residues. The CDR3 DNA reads TGTGCCAGCAGCCTAAAGCCTAGGACAGCCCGGCTTGGGGCTTTCTTT. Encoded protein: CASSLKPRTARLGAFF.

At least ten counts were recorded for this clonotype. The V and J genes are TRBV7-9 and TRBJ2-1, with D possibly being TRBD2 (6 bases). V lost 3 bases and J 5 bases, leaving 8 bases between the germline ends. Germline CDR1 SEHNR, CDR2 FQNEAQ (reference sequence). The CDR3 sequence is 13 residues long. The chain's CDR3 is CASSFSSDNEQFF. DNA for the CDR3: TGTGCCAGCAGCTTTTCTAGCGACAATGAGCAGTTCTTC.

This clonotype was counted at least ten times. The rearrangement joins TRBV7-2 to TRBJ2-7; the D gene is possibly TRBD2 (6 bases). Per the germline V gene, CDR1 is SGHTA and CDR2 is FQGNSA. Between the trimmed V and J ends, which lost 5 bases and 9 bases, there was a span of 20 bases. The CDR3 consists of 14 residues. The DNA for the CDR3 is TGTGCCAGCAGCCTTCGGGACTCTTCTCTGGGGCAGTACTTC. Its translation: CASSLRDSSLGQYF. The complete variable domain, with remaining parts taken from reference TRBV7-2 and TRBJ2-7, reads GAGVSQSPSNKVTEKGKDVELRCDPISGHTALYWYRQSLGQGLEFLIYFQGNSAPDKSGLPSDRFSAERTGGSVSTLTIQRTQQEDSAVYLCASSLRDSSLGQYFGPGTRLTVT.

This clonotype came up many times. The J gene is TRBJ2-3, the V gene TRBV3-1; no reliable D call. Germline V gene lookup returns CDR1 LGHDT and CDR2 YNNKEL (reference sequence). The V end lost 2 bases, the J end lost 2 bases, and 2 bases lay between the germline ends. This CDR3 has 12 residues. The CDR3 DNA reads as TGTGCCAGCAGCCAAACCACAGATACGCAGTATTTT. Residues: CASSQTTDTQYF.

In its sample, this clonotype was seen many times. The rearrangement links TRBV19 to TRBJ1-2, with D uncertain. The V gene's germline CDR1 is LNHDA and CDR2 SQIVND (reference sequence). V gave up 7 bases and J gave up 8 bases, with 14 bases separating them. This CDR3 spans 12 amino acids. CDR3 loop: CASNYGLDGYTF. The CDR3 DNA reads TGTGCCAGTAATTACGGCCTTGACGGCTACACCTTC.

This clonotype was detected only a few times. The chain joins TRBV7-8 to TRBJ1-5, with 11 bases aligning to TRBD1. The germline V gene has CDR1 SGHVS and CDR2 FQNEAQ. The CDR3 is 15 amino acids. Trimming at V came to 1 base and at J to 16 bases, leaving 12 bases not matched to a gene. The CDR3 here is CASSLGGGTGGGKHF. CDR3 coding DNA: TGTGCCAGCAGCTTAGGAGGAGGGACAGGGGGGGGAAAACATTTT.

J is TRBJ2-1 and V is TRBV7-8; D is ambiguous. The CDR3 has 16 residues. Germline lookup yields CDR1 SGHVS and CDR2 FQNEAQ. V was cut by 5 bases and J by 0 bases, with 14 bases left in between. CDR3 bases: TGTGCCAGCAGCCCCGAACTACTCCGCTCCTACAATGAGCAGTTCTTC. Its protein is CASSPELLRSYNEQFF.

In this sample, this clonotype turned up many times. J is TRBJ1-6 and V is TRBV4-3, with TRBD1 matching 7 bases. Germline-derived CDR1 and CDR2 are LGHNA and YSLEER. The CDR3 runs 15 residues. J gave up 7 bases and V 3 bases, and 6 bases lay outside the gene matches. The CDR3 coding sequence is TGCGCCAGCAGCCAGGACAGGACTGTCAATTCACCCCTCCACTTT. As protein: CASSQDRTVNSPLHF.

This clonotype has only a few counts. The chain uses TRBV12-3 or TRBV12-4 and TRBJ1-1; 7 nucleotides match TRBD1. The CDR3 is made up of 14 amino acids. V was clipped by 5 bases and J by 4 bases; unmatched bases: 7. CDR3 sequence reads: CASSMTGKGTEAFF. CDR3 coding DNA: TGTGCCAGCAGTATGACAGGGAAGGGCACTGAAGCTTTCTTT.

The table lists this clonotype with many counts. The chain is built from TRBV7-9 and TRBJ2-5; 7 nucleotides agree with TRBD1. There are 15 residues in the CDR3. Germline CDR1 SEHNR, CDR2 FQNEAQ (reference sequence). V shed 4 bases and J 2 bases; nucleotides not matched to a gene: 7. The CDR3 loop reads CASSSEGARQETQYF. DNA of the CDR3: TGTGCCAGCAGCTCAGAGGGGGCGAGACAAGAGACCCAGTACTTC.

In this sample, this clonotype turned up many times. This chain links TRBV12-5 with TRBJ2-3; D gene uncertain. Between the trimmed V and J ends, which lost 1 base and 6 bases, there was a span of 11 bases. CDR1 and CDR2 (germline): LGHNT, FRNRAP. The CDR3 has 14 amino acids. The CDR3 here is CASGLAAVGDTQYF. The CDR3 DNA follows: TGTGCTAGTGGTTTGGCAGCAGTGGGGGATACGCAGTATTTT.

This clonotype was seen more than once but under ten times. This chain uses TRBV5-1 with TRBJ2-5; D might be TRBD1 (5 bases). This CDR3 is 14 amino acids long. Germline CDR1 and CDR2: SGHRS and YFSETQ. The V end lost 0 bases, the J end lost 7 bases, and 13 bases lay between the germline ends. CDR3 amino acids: CASSLESGYATQYF. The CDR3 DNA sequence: TGCGCCAGCAGCTTGGAGTCAGGGTATGCGACCCAGTACTTC. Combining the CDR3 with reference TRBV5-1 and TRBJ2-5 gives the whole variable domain KAGVTQTPRYLIKTRGQQVTLSCSPISGHRSVSWYQQTPGQGLQFLFEYFSETQRNKGNFPGRFSGRQFSNSRSEMNVSTLELGDSALYLCASSLESGYATQYFGPGTRLLVL.

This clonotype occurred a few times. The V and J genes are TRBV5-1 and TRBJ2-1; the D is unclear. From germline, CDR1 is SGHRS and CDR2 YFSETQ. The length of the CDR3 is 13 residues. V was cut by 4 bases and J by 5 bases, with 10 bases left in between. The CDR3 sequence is CASSLPPNNEQFF. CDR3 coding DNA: TGCGCCAGCAGCCTCCCACCAAACAATGAGCAGTTCTTC.

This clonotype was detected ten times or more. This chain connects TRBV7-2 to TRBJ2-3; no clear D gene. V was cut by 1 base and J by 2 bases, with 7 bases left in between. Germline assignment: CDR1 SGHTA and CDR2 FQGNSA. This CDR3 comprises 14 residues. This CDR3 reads CASSLVTTTDTQYF. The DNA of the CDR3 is TGTGCCAGCAGCTTAGTCACCACCACAGATACGCAGTATTTT.

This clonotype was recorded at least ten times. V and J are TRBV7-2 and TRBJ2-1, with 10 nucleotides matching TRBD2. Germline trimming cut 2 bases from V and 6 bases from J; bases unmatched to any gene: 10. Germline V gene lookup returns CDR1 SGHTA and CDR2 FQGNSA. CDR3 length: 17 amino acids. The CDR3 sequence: CASSLIPRAGGGNEQFF. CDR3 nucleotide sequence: TGTGCCAGCAGCTTAATCCCAAGAGCGGGAGGGGGCAATGAGCAGTTCTTC.

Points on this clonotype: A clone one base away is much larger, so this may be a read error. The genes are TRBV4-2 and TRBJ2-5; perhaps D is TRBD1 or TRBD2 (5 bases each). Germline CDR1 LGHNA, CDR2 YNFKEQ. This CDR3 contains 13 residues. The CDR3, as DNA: TGTGCCAGCAGCCAAGTCCTAGGGGAGAACCAGTACTTC. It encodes CASSQVLGENQYF.